Here is one TCR beta chain with its context. Its specificity is unknown. This sample was taken from a study of long-term antiretroviral therapy in people with HIV. The libraries were made with immunoSEQ v3.0 at survey level. Sequenced by immunoSEQ multiplex PCR; TCRdb stores in-frame clones only, minus some. The table includes 15,000 to 20,000 clones, 88% detected once. The V gene lost 2 bases and the J gene lost 0 bases, with 12 bases spanning the gap. CDR3 length equals 15 residues. The germline CDR1 and CDR2 sequences are SGHRS and YFSETQ. Study-wide findings and caveats: Collection spanned 2004 to 2017; ART regimens may be less effective than current ones. No data were available on ART adherence, viral resistance or therapy changes.

In each sample, about 0.9-10 million cryopreserved PBMC were present before DNA extraction. The receptor was isolated from a woman in her thirties with HIV. This specimen was unsorted PBMCs, taken 2.3 to 2.4 years before starting antiretroviral therapy. This chain connects TRBV5-1 to TRBJ2-7, with D tentatively TRBD1 (5 bases). DNA of the CDR3: TGCGCCAGCAGCTTTTACCAGGGCAGCTCCTACGAGCAGTACTTC. It translates to CASSFYQGSSYEQYF.